Below, 18 T cell receptor beta chains from the same sample are listed, as sequenced in a study of CD8 T cell repertoires and HIV-1 epitope variants. The table came from immunoSEQ multiplex PCR; TCRdb's copy has only in-frame clones and leaves some out. The sample shows tens of thousands of clones, 74% of them seen only once. Sequencing input: uncultured baseline CD8+ T cells from peripheral blood mononuclear cells (PBMCs). The receptors were sampled from a male donor with HIV.

This clone was recorded once. V gene TRBV11-2 combines with J gene TRBJ2-5; no definite D call. Germline V gene sequence: CDR1 SGHAT, CDR2 FQNNGV. The length of the CDR3 is 15 residues. Trimming stripped 0 bases from V and 4 bases from J, with 12 bases between. CDR3 sequence (DNA): TGTGCCAGCAGCTTAGAGCGGCGCCTTGGAGAGACCCAGTACTTC. It specifies CASSLERRLGETQYF.

This clone was found a few times. The genes are TRBV19 and TRBJ2-1; TRBD1 matches at 8 bases. V gave up 3 bases and J gave up 8 bases; unmatched junction bases: 12. Germline lookup yields CDR1 LNHDA and CDR2 SQIVND (reference sequence). The CDR3 spans 16 residues. This CDR3 reads CASSIRQGPQGDEQFF. The CDR3 DNA reads as TGTGCCAGTAGTATCAGACAGGGGCCACAGGGAGATGAGCAGTTCTTC.

This rearrangement joins TRBV7-2 to TRBJ1-6; possible D gene TRBD1, 5 bases. The germline V and J ends were trimmed by 1 base and 9 bases, with 16 bases remaining between them. CDR3 length equals 16 residues. Germline CDR1 is SGHTA and CDR2 is FQGNSA. The DNA for the CDR3 is TGTGCCAGCAGCTTAGTTCCACAACCGGGGGGTTCACCCCTCCACTTT. It encodes CASSLVPQPGGSPLHF.

The J gene is TRBJ2-1, the V gene TRBV6-4; 8 positions agree with TRBD1. There are 16 residues in the CDR3. The V and J ends lost 0 bases and 4 bases, in that order; junction bases with no gene match: 5. CDR1 and CDR2 (germline): MRHNA, SNTAGT. This chain's CDR3 is CASSDSDRGQYNEQFF. CDR3 bases: TGTGCCAGCAGTGACTCAGACAGGGGACAGTACAATGAGCAGTTCTTC.

This clone was seen more than once but under ten times. This chain uses TRBV6-1 with TRBJ2-1; no clear D gene. Per germline, CDR1 MNHNS and CDR2 SASEGT. The CDR3 sequence is 13 residues long. Trimming removed 2 bases at V and 6 bases at J, with 8 bases between. The CDR3 spells CASSEPALNEQFF. DNA of the CDR3: TGTGCCAGCAGTGAACCGGCCCTCAATGAGCAGTTCTTC.

The J gene is TRBJ1-5, the V gene TRBV6-5; 7 nucleotides agree with TRBD1. V lost 5 bases and J lost 3; bases outside the gene matches: 4. Per the germline V gene, CDR1 is MNHEY and CDR2 is SVGAGI. The CDR3 extends over 14 amino acids. This chain's CDR3 is CASSVTGHNQPQHF. The CDR3 DNA sequence: TGTGCCAGCAGTGTGACAGGGCACAATCAGCCCCAGCATTTT.

V is TRBV19 and J is TRBJ2-6; D is ambiguous. Between the trimmed V and J ends, which lost 8 bases and 1 base, there was a span of 3 bases. The germline CDR1 and CDR2 sequences are LNHDA and SQIVND (reference sequence). The CDR3 runs to 12 residues. The CDR3 nucleotides read TGTGCCAGTGAATCTGGGGCCAACGTCCTGACTTTC. Translation: CASESGANVLTF.

This chain connects TRBV5-1 to TRBJ2-3; the D is unclear. Germline V gene data show CDR1 as SGHRS and CDR2 as YFSETQ. Trimming left V 1 base short and J 2 bases short, with 11 bases between. The CDR3 has 15 residues. The CDR3 DNA sequence: TGCGCCAGCAGCTTGTCAGCGCACCCCACAGATACGCAGTATTTT. This gives the protein CASSLSAHPTDTQYF. Full variable domain (outside the CDR3, taken from reference TRBV5-1 and TRBJ2-3): KAGVTQTPRYLIKTRGQQVTLSCSPISGHRSVSWYQQTPGQGLQFLFEYFSETQRNKGNFPGRFSGRQFSNSRSEMNVSTLELGDSALYLCASSLSAHPTDTQYFGPGTRLTVL.

As for this clone: The same CDR3 can be traced to other DNA sequences in this sample. The chain is built from TRBV19 and TRBJ1-6; tentatively, D is TRBD1 (6 bases). Germline V gene sequence: CDR1 LNHDA, CDR2 SQIVND (reference sequence). V gave up 6 bases and J gave up 3 bases, with 6 bases separating them. The CDR3 totals 13 residues. CDR3 residues: CASRDSYNSPLHF. CDR3 in DNA: TGTGCCAGTAGGGACAGCTATAATTCACCCCTCCACTTT.

This chain joins TRBV10-3 and TRBJ2-3; 13 nucleotides agree with TRBD2. The CDR3 consists of 18 residues. Per germline, CDR1 ENHRY and CDR2 SYGVKD. J lost 4 bases, V lost 3 bases, and 10 bases had no gene match. CDR3 in amino acids: CAISDVPGLAGKADTQYF. CDR3 coding DNA: TGTGCCATCAGTGACGTCCCGGGACTAGCGGGGAAAGCAGATACGCAGTATTTT.

This rearrangement joins TRBV7-9 to TRBJ2-7, with TRBD1 matching 8 bases. V dropped 5 bases and J dropped 4; count of bases not matched to a gene: 7. The CDR3 covers 14 residues. Looked up from germline, CDR1 is SEHNR and CDR2 is FQNEAQ (reference sequence). This chain's CDR3 is CASSRGQGRYEQYF. CDR3 bases: TGTGCCAGCAGCCGAGGACAGGGAAGGTACGAGCAGTACTTC.

This clone was observed once. The V and J genes are TRBV6-5 and TRBJ2-5; D ambiguous. The CDR3 consists of 13 residues. Deletions cut 2 bases from V and 9 bases from J, with 13 bases between. CDR1 and CDR2 from the germline V gene are MNHEY and SVGAGI. CDR3 in amino acids: CASSYDRDKAQYF. The CDR3 nucleotides are TGTGCCAGCAGTTACGACCGTGACAAGGCCCAGTACTTC.

Note on this clone: This clone may be a read error of a much larger clone one base away. This chain joins TRBV5-6 and TRBJ1-4, with 8 bases aligning to TRBD1. With V trimmed by 3 bases and J by 0 bases, 1 base remained unmatched. The germline V gene has CDR1 SGHDT and CDR2 YYEEEE. The CDR3 contains 15 residues. The CDR3 nucleotides read TGTGCCAGCAGCTCGACAGGGGCAACTAATGAAAAACTGTTTTTT. It specifies CASSSTGATNEKLFF. The full variable domain, with the rest looked up from reference TRBV5-6 and TRBJ1-4, is DAGVTQSPTHLIKTRGQQVTLRCSPKSGHDTVSWYQQALGQGPQFIFQYYEEEERQRGNFPDRFSGHQFPNYSSELNVNALLLGDSALYLCASSSTGATNEKLFFGSGTQLSVL.

This clone has just a few counts. One end of the junction does not line up with germline, which may come from a read error. V usage is TRBV28 and J usage is TRBJ2-7; D gene uncertain. The CDR3 runs 11 residues. Germline lookup yields CDR1 MDHEN and CDR2 SYDVKM. The CDR3 protein is CASRSSHEQYF. CDR3 nucleotides: TGTGCCAGCAGAAGCTCCCACGAGCAGTACTTC.

This clone occurred many times. The chain couples TRBV4-3 to TRBJ2-2; D is undetermined. The germline V and J ends were trimmed by 0 bases and 4 bases, with 9 bases remaining between them. CDR1 LGHNA and CDR2 YSLEER come from the germline V gene. The CDR3 contains 15 residues. The CDR3 nucleotides read TGCGCCAGCAGCCAAGACAGACCGTTCACCGGGGAGCTGTTTTTT. It translates to CASSQDRPFTGELFF.

The sample holds a few counts of this clone. The rearrangement joins TRBV5-5 to TRBJ1-1; no clear D gene. Looked up from germline, CDR1 is SGHKS and CDR2 is YYEKEE (reference sequence). The CDR3 contains 12 residues. V was trimmed by 3 bases and J by 1 base, leaving 4 bases between them. CDR3 coding DNA: TGTGCCAGCAGCTGGGCGAACACTGAAGCTTTCTTT. This encodes CASSWANTEAFF.

The chain combines TRBV29-1 with TRBJ1-2; 9 bases match TRBD1. With V trimmed by 6 bases and J by 4 bases, 12 bases remained unmatched. There are 15 residues in the CDR3. Looked up from germline, CDR1 is SQVTM and CDR2 is ANQGSEA. As DNA, the CDR3 is TGCAGCGTCCCGGGACAGGGCCAAGAAATCTATGGCTACACCTTC. This translates into CSVPGQGQEIYGYTF.

This clone was seen ten or more times. The gene calls are TRBV7-9 and TRBJ2-1; D gene unclear. Per germline, CDR1 SEHNR and CDR2 FQNEAQ (reference sequence). V was clipped by 5 bases and J by 16 bases, with 21 bases between them. The CDR3 is 13 amino acids. The CDR3 sequence is CASSETERRHYFF. DNA of the CDR3: TGTGCCAGCAGCGAAACAGAAAGGCGGCATTATTTCTTC. Complete variable domain (other parts from reference TRBV7-9 and TRBJ2-1): DTGVSQNPRHKITKRGQNVTFRCDPISEHNRLYWYRQTLGQGPEFLTYFQNEAQLEKSRLLSDRFSAERPKGSFSTLEIQRTEQGDSAMYLCASSETERRHYFFGPGTRLTVL.